These 27 T cell receptor beta chains were all obtained from the same sample, sequenced in a study of OX40 agonist ivuxolimab in advanced cancers. Clones were sequenced by immunoSEQ multiplex PCR, and TCRdb holds only the in-frame ones, with some missing. The data show some 60,000 clones, roughly nine tenths seen once. The material was CD4+ or CD8+ T cells sorted from blood, obtained in a trial of the OX40 agonist ivuxolimab. Every receptor here comes from an adult with an advanced solid tumor such as melanoma, head and neck, liver or kidney cancer.

The CDR3 DNA is TGTGCTAGTGGTTCCGGACAGGCGAACACCGGGGAGCTGTTTTTT. It encodes CASGSGQANTGELFF. The V gene is TRBV12-5, the J gene TRBJ2-2; 7 nucleotides agree with TRBD1. CDR1 LGHNT and CDR2 FRNRAP come from the germline V gene. This CDR3 has 15 amino acids. After removal of 4 bases from V and 0 bases from J, the junction contained 2 bases not matched to a gene.

The rearrangement links TRBV18 to TRBJ1-3, with 9 positions matching TRBD1. The CDR3 length is 15 residues. CDR1 is KGHSH and CDR2 is LQKENI in the germline V gene. J lost 4 bases, V lost 3 bases, and 4 bases had no gene match. CDR3 protein: CASSPSGQGGNTIYF. Written as DNA, the CDR3 is TGTGCCAGCTCACCTTCGGGACAGGGAGGAAACACCATATATTTT.

The CDR3 here is CASSSEAGFSYNEQFF. CDR3 bases: TGTGCCAGCAGCTCGGAAGCGGGATTCTCCTACAATGAGCAGTTCTTC. The J gene is TRBJ2-1, the V gene TRBV7-8, with 7 bases matching TRBD2. Losses at the gene ends were 4 bases for V and 0 bases for J; bases not matched to a gene: 6. CDR3 length: 16 amino acids. Germline V gene sequence: CDR1 SGHVS, CDR2 FQNEAQ.

The chain couples TRBV4-1 to TRBJ2-5; D is unresolved. V was cut by 0 bases and J by 5 bases, with 10 bases left in between. This CDR3 has 14 residues. Germline values: CDR1 MGHRA, CDR2 YSYEKL. CDR3 sequence: CASSQDNGLETQYF. The DNA for the CDR3 is TGCGCCAGCAGCCAAGATAACGGTCTGGAGACCCAGTACTTC.

This clone was detected only once. The chain combines TRBV11-2 with TRBJ2-1; TRBD2 agrees at 7 bases. Germline CDR1 is SGHAT and CDR2 is FQNNGV. With 7 bases clipped from V and 5 bases from J, the junction kept 5 bases outside the gene matches. CDR3 length equals 13 residues. The CDR3 bases are TGTGCCAGCACTCAAGCGGGACACAATGAGCAGTTCTTC. The encoded protein is CASTQAGHNEQFF.

A remark on this clone: Other DNA sequences from this sample encode an identical CDR3 as well. The gene calls are TRBV9 and TRBJ2-1; perhaps D is TRBD1 or TRBD2 (5 bases each). The CDR3 spans 12 residues. V shed 0 bases and J shed 8 bases, with 6 bases lying between them. Germline V gene sequence: CDR1 SGDLS, CDR2 YYNGEE. Here the CDR3 reads CASSVVGDEQFF. The CDR3 DNA follows: TGTGCCAGCAGCGTAGTGGGGGATGAGCAGTTCTTC. Full variable domain (outside the CDR3, taken from reference TRBV9 and TRBJ2-1): DSGVTQTPKHLITATGQRVTLRCSPRSGDLSVYWYQQSLDQGLQFLIQYYNGEERAKGNILERFSAQQFPDLHSELNLSSLELGDSALYFCASSVVGDEQFFGPGTRLTVL.

This chain connects TRBV15 to TRBJ2-1, with 14 positions matching TRBD2. V lost 6 bases and J lost 2; bases outside the gene matches: 12. Germline CDR1 reads LNHNV; CDR2 reads YYDKDF (reference sequence). There are 19 residues in the CDR3. For the CDR3, the DNA is TGTGCCACCAGAGCTGGGACAGCGACTAGCGGGAGGGCCTACAATGAGCAGTTCTTC. This encodes CATRAGTATSGRAYNEQFF.

The CDR3 sequence is CASSPSEGLARNEQFF. CDR3 sequence (DNA): TGTGCCAGCTCACCCTCCGAAGGACTAGCGCGCAATGAGCAGTTCTTC. The chain links TRBV18 to TRBJ2-1, with 9 nucleotides matching TRBD2. The V segment lost 3 bases and the J segment 6 bases; nucleotides outside the gene matches: 9. Germline V gene lookup returns CDR1 KGHSH and CDR2 LQKENI. This CDR3 spans 16 amino acids.

This clone showed up just once. Within the sample, other DNA sequences also encode this same CDR3. The gene calls are TRBV6-5 and TRBJ1-4, with a weak D call TRBD1 (6 bases). The V gene lost 6 bases and the J gene lost 0 bases, with 14 bases spanning the gap. This CDR3 is built from 16 residues. Germline V CDR1 and CDR2: MNHEY, SVGAGI. The CDR3 loop is CASSYTRGPTNEKLFF. The CDR3 region has the DNA TGTGCCAGCAGCTACACCAGGGGACCAACTAATGAAAAACTGTTTTTT.

The rearrangement joins TRBV10-3 to TRBJ2-5; D might be TRBD2 (5 bases). The CDR3 sequence is 13 residues long. V lost 6 bases and J lost 2, with 10 bases in between. Germline loops: CDR1 ENHRY, CDR2 SYGVKD. Here the CDR3 reads CAIRRDEQETQYF. The CDR3 DNA reads as TGTGCCATCAGACGGGATGAACAAGAGACCCAGTACTTC.

The J gene is TRBJ2-7, the V gene TRBV5-1, with TRBD1 matching 7 bases. CDR3 length: 15 residues. V gave up 5 bases and J gave up 3 bases; unmatched junction bases: 11. Germline V gives CDR1 SGHRS, CDR2 YFSETQ. The CDR3 coding sequence is TGCGCCAGCAGGGGGGTAGGGGGACAGCTCTACGAGCAGTACTTC. This encodes CASRGVGGQLYEQYF.

This rearrangement joins TRBV6-5 to TRBJ1-2; tentatively, D is TRBD1 (6 bases). Germline CDR1 MNHEY, CDR2 SVGAGI. V lost 4 bases and J lost 12, with 15 bases in between. There are 12 residues in the CDR3. CDR3 DNA sequence: TGTGCCAGCAGTTCCCCGAGGGGGTCCAACACCTTC. Residues: CASSSPRGSNTF.

The chain has TRBV7-6 and TRBJ2-2, with 7 bases lining up with TRBD1. V dropped 3 bases and J dropped 8; count of bases not matched to a gene: 9. Germline values: CDR1 SGHVS, CDR2 FNYEAQ. This CDR3 spans 15 amino acids. The CDR3 spells CASSFRTGPLGELFF. In DNA form, the CDR3 reads TGTGCCAGCAGCTTCCGGACAGGTCCGTTGGGGGAGCTGTTTTTT.

The chain joins TRBV2 to TRBJ2-7, with TRBD1 as a possible D gene (6 bases). This CDR3 has 14 residues. V lost 5 bases to trimming and J lost 0 bases, with 11 bases between them. The germline V gene encodes CDR1 SNHLY and CDR2 FYNNEI. The CDR3 region has the DNA TGTGCCAGCAGTCAACAGGGCTACTCCTACGAGCAGTACTTC. Translation gives CASSQQGYSYEQYF.

This clone was seen a single time. J is TRBJ1-2 and V is TRBV15; TRBD1 matches at 7 bases. The V gene end was trimmed by 0 bases and the J gene end by 4 bases; junction bases not matched to a gene: 8. The CDR3 spans 16 residues. Germline CDR1 reads LNHNV; CDR2 reads YYDKDF (reference sequence). The CDR3 bases are TGTGCCACCAGCAGAGATCTTCCCGGGACAGTCTATGGCTACACCTTC. Residues: CATSRDLPGTVYGYTF.

The chain is built from TRBV7-2 and TRBJ2-5; D gene unclear. CDR3 size: 15 residues. CDR1 SGHTA and CDR2 FQGNSA come from the germline V gene. V lost 8 bases and J lost 5, with 21 bases in between. The CDR3 bases are TGTGCCAGCTCTCTTTTTTCTGATGGTCGGGAGACCCAGTACTTC. Protein sequence: CASSLFSDGRETQYF.

Notes on this clone: The junction does not match germline at one end; this may be a read error. The J gene is TRBJ2-5, the V gene TRBV7-7; tentative D call: TRBD1 (5 bases). The germline gives CDR1 SSHAT, CDR2 FNYEAQ (reference sequence). The CDR3 sequence is 16 residues long. CDR3 sequence (DNA): TGTGCTAGCAGCTTAGGGGATAGTCCACTGCAAGAGACCCAGTACTTC. Its protein is CASSLGDSPLQETQYF.

Concerning this clone: Relative to the germline gene, one junction end is altered; a read error may explain this. This chain joins TRBV7-7 and TRBJ2-5, with D possibly matching TRBD1 (5 bases). CDR1 is SSHAT, CDR2 FNYEAQ, per germline (reference sequence). The CDR3 contains 15 residues. CDR3 residues: CASSFTADSRETQYF. As DNA, the CDR3 is TGTGCTAGCAGCTTTACCGCCGACAGCAGGGAGACCCAGTACTTC.

V usage is TRBV7-2 and J usage is TRBJ2-1; D remains ambiguous. The V gene's germline CDR1 is SGHTA and CDR2 FQGNSA. Trimming pared 5 bases from V and 8 bases from J, leaving 16 bases between. The length of the CDR3 is 14 residues. The CDR3 loop reads CASSLSWASDEQFF. The CDR3 bases are TGTGCCAGCAGCCTTTCCTGGGCCTCCGATGAGCAGTTCTTC.

The chain has TRBV6-1 and TRBJ2-7; D is perhaps TRBD2 (6 bases). Per germline, CDR1 MNHNS and CDR2 SASEGT. CDR3 size: 15 residues. The V end lost 1 base, the J end lost 3 bases, and 13 bases lay between the germline ends. DNA of the CDR3: TGTGCCAGCAGTGAAGGCAATAGCGGCGGCTACGAGCAGTACTTC. It translates to CASSEGNSGGYEQYF.

The V call is TRBV6-5, the J call TRBJ1-4; TRBD1 matches 8 bases. The CDR3 is made up of 16 amino acids. The germline CDR1 and CDR2 sequences are MNHEY and SVGAGI. With V trimmed by 0 bases and J by 6 bases, 6 bases remained unmatched. The CDR3 region is CASSYSGQGAYEKLFF. CDR3 nucleotides: TGTGCCAGCAGTTACTCCGGACAGGGTGCATATGAAAAACTGTTTTTT.

The chain combines TRBV6-5 with TRBJ1-2; D not certain. V lost 5 bases and J 6 bases, leaving 13 bases between the germline ends. The CDR3 sequence is 13 residues long. The germline gives CDR1 MNHEY, CDR2 SVGAGI. The DNA of the CDR3 is TGTGCCAGCAGTAGATCCGGTGGGGATGGCTACACCTTC. The encoded protein is CASSRSGGDGYTF.

This sequence joins TRBV5-1 and TRBJ2-1, with 9 nucleotides matching TRBD2. CDR1 is SGHRS and CDR2 is YFSETQ in the germline V gene. The CDR3 spans 14 residues. J was trimmed by 7 bases and V by 6 bases; bases with no gene match: 8. CDR3 nucleotide sequence: TGCGCCAGCAACGAAGCGGGAGGAGGTAATGAGCAGTTCTTC. Protein product: CASNEAGGGNEQFF.

The V call is TRBV5-1, the J call TRBJ2-1, with D maybe TRBD1 (6 bases). The CDR3 length is 15 residues. CDR1 SGHRS and CDR2 YFSETQ come from the germline V gene. V was trimmed by 6 bases and J by 0 bases, leaving 13 bases between them. The CDR3 DNA is TGCGCCAGCACGCCAGGGGTAGGCTCCTACAATGAGCAGTTCTTC. Its translation is CASTPGVGSYNEQFF.

The count of this clone is one. The chain joins TRBV5-4 to TRBJ1-1, with 7 bases that match TRBD1. Germline V gene data show CDR1 as SGHNT and CDR2 as YYREEE (reference sequence). This CDR3 has 14 residues. V trimming: 5 bases; J trimming: 6 bases; junction bases outside the gene matches: 10. CDR3 in DNA: TGTGCCAGCAGGGGACAGTTGGAAGCCGCTGAAGCTTTCTTT. Its translation is CASRGQLEAAEAFF.

This sequence joins TRBV5-8 and TRBJ2-7, with D unclear. Looked up from germline, CDR1 is SGHTS and CDR2 is YDEGEE. The V and J ends lost 3 bases and 2 bases respectively, with 3 bases between them. The CDR3 covers 11 residues. The CDR3 nucleotides read TGTGCCAGCAGCTCCCCCTACGAGCAGTACTTC. Translated: CASSSPYEQYF. The full variable domain, with the rest looked up from reference TRBV5-8 and TRBJ2-7, is EAGVTQSPTHLIKTRGQQATLRCSPISGHTSVYWYQQALGLGLQFLLWYDEGEERNRGNFPPRFSGRQFPNYSSELNVNALELEDSALYLCASSSPYEQYFGPGTRLTVT.

The gene calls are TRBV5-4 and TRBJ2-1; TRBD2 matches at 7 bases. V dropped 4 bases and J dropped 7; count of bases not matched to a gene: 8. This CDR3 has 14 amino acids. Germline loops: CDR1 SGHNT, CDR2 YYREEE (reference sequence). This CDR3 reads CASSITGGGNEQFF. The CDR3 DNA is TGTGCCAGCAGCATCACGGGAGGAGGAAATGAGCAGTTCTTC.